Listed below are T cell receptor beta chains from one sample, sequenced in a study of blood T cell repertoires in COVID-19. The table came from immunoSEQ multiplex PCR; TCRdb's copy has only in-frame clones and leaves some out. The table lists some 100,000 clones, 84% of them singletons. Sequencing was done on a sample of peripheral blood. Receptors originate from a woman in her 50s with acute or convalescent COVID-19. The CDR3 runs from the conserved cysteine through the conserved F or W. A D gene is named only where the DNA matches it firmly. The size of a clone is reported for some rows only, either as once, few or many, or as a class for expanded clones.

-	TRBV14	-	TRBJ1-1	TGTGCCAGCAGCCCTCTTCAGGGTGGGTATGAAGCTTTCTTT	CASSPLQGGYEAFF
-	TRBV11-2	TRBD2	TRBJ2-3	TGTGCCAGCAGCTTTGGCCTACTAGCGGGGGGCCAGTGGGATACGCAGTATTTT	CASSFGLLAGGQWDTQYF
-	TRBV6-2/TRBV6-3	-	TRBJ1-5	TGTGCCAGCAGTCTCGGGTATCAGCCCCAGCATTTT	CASSLGYQPQHF
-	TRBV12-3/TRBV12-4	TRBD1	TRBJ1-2	TGTGCCAGCAGTTGGACAGGGCAAGGCTACACCTTC	CASSWTGQGYTF
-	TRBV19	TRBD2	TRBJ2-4	TGTGCCAGTAGCCCTGGACTAGCGGGGGGACCCAAAAACATTCAGTACTTC	CASSPGLAGGPKNIQYF
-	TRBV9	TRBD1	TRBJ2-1	TGTGCCAGCAGCGTAGGGGACAGGCTCTTGGGATACAATGAGCAGTTCTTC	CASSVGDRLLGYNEQFF
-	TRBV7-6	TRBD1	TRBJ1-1	TGTGCCAGCAGCTTGGTGGGGACAGGGGACCGGAACACTGAAGCTTTCTTT	CASSLVGTGDRNTEAFF
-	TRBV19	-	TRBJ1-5	TGTGCCAGTACCTTCCACACAGGGAGCAATCAGCCCCAGCATTTT	CASTFHTGSNQPQHF
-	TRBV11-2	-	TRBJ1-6	TGTGCCAGCAGCCAGAGGGGTGGGGGGTTTAGGCATTCACCCCTCCACTTT	CASSQRGGGFRHSPLHF
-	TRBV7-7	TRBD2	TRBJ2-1	TGTGCTAGCAGCGCGGGACCGATCGTGGCGGGGGGGCCCCCATATGAGCAGTTCTTC	CASSAGPIVAGGPPYEQFF
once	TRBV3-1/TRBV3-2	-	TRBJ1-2	TGTGCCAGCAGCCAACCTACAGGGTATGGAAACTATGGCTACACCTTC	CASSQPTGYGNYGYTF
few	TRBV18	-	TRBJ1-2	TGTGCCAGCTCACCCCCTACCCGAGCACATGGCTACACCTTC	CASSPPTRAHGYTF
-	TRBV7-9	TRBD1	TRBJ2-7	TGTGCCAGCAGCCCATCCGGGACAGTTTACGAGCAGTACTTC	CASSPSGTVYEQYF
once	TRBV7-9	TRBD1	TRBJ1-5	TGTGCCAGCAGCTCTGGACAACCAGGGGGCGGCCAGCCCCAGCATTTT	CASSSGQPGGGQPQHF
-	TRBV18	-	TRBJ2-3	TGTGCCAGCTCACCGCCAGGGGACACAGATACGCAGTATTTT	CASSPPGDTDTQYF
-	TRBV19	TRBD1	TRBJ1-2	TGTGCCAGTAACCCCGGGACAGGGGCGGGGAGAGATGGCTACACCTTC	CASNPGTGAGRDGYTF
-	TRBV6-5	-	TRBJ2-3	TGTGCCAGCAACCCGGGGGTGGGCACAGATACGCAGTATTTT	CASNPGVGTDTQYF
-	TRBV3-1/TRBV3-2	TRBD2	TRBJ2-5	TGTGCCAGCAGCCCTGGACTAGCGGCAAGGACCCAGTACTTC	CASSPGLAARTQYF
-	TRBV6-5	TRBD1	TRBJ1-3	TGTGCCAGCAAAACAGGGGACTCTTCGAACACCATATATTTT	CASKTGDSSNTIYF
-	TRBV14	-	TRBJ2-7	TGTGCCAGCAAGGGGCAGGGGGGATACGAGCAGTACTTC	CASKGQGGYEQYF
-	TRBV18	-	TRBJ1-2	TGTGCCAGCTCACCAGGTCCTCCGGGGAACTATGGCTACACCTTC	CASSPGPPGNYGYTF
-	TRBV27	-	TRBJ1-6	TGTGCCAGCAGCAAAGGGGGGGCCTTTAGCTCCTATAATTCACCCCTCCACTTT	CASSKGGAFSSYNSPLHF
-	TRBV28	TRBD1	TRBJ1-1	TGTGCCAGCAGTTCGGGACAGGGGAACACTGAAGCTTTCTTT	CASSSGQGNTEAFF
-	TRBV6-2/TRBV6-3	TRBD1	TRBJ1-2	TGTGCCAGCAGTTACTCCGGGACAGAACTATTCTATGGCTACACCTTC	CASSYSGTELFYGYTF
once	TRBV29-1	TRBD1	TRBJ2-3	TGCAGCGTAGCCCGGGACAGGGTGGATACGCAGTATTTT	CSVARDRVDTQYF
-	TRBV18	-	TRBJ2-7	TGTGCCAGCTCACCAGCCACACGCGAGCAGTACTTC	CASSPATREQYF
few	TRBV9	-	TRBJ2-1	TGTGCCAGCAGCGCGGGACTCCTCTCCTACAATGAGCAGTTCTTC	CASSAGLLSYNEQFF
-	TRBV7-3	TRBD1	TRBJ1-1	TGTGCCAGCAGCTTAACCCCGGACAGGGTTATCACTGAAGCTTTCTTT	CASSLTPDRVITEAFF
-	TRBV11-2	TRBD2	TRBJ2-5	TGTGCCAGCAGCTTACAGCGGACTAGCGGGGGGTACCAAGAGACCCAGTACTTC	CASSLQRTSGGYQETQYF
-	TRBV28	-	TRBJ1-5	TGTGCCAGCAGTCCCCCTGTTCGGGGGGAGAAAAATCAGCCCCAGCATTTT	CASSPPVRGEKNQPQHF
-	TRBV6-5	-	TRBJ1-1	TGTGCCAGCAGTAGCGGACGGTTGAACACTGAAGCTTTCTTT	CASSSGRLNTEAFF
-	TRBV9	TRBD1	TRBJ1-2	TGTGCCAGCAGCGTCCTGGACAGGGTTATTGGCTACACCTTC	CASSVLDRVIGYTF
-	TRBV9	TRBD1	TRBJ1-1	TGTGCCAGCAGCGTACAGGGGGCAGCAGGCACTGAAGCTTTCTTT	CASSVQGAAGTEAFF
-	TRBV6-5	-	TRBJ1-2	TGTGCCAGCAGTTATAGTCACCTCTATGGCTACACCTTC	CASSYSHLYGYTF
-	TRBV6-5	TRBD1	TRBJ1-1	TGTGCCAGCAGTCTTCAGACAGGGGTATCGACTGAAGCTTTCTTT	CASSLQTGVSTEAFF
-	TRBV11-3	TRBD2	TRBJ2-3	TGTGCCAGCAGCCCGGGGGGGCCAACAGATACGCAGTATTTT	CASSPGGPTDTQYF
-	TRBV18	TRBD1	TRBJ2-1	TGTGCCAGCTCACCCGGGACAGGGGGCGCGGGGGTTGAGCAGTTCTTC	CASSPGTGGAGVEQFF
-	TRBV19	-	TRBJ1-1	TGTGCCAGTAGTTTCGACAGGAACACTGAAGCTTTCTTT	CASSFDRNTEAFF
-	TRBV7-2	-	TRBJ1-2	TGTGCCAGCAGCGGTGGGTGGGGGGACTATGGCTACACCTTC	CASSGGWGDYGYTF
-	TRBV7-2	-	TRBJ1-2	TGTGCCAGCAGCCTGGTGGCAGCGACCTATGGCTACACCTTC	CASSLVAATYGYTF
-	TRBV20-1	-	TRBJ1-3	TGCAGTGCTAGTAGGCAGCCTAGGGGGGGCTCTGGAAACACCATATATTTT	CSASRQPRGGSGNTIYF
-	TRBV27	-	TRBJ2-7	TGTGCCAGCAGAGCCGCAGGGGTGGGCGAGCAGTACTTC	CASRAAGVGEQYF
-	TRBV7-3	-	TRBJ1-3	TGTGCCAGCAGCTTAAGTTCAGGGGGAAACACCATATATTTT	CASSLSSGGNTIYF
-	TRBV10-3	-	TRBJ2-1	TGTGCCATCAGTGAAGGTGTGGGGAGCTCCTACAATGAGCAGTTCTTC	CAISEGVGSSYNEQFF
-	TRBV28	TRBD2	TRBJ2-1	TGTGCCAGCAGTAACTACGGGGGGGCCTACAATGAGCAGTTCTTC	CASSNYGGAYNEQFF
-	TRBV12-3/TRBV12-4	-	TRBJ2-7	TGTGCCAGCAGTTTGGAGGGGGGGATTGAGCAGTACTTC	CASSLEGGIEQYF